A single sample is the source of the 25 T cell receptor beta chains below, sequenced in a study of glioma-infiltrating T cells after dendritic cell vaccination. Time point of the sample: after dendritic cell vaccination, including at tumor progression/relapse. The table came from immunoSEQ multiplex PCR; TCRdb's copy has only in-frame clones and leaves some out. The sample yields about 82,000 clones, roughly 80% seen once. The sample here was blood, taken after dendritic cell vaccination. These receptors were collected from a human donor with glioblastoma.

The rearrangement uses TRBV7-2 and TRBJ2-3; 11 bases match TRBD2. V was clipped by 4 bases and J by 2 bases; unmatched bases: 11. Germline V lookup: CDR1 SGHTA, CDR2 FQGNSA. The CDR3 loop spans 18 amino acids. The CDR3 nucleotides read TGTGCCAGCAGCTCGCAATCGATAGCGGGGGGGGACACAGATACGCAGTATTTT. Translation: CASSSQSIAGGDTDTQYF.

The V and J genes are TRBV5-1 and TRBJ1-3, with D tentatively TRBD1 (5 bases). The CDR3 extends over 16 amino acids. Germline CDR1 reads SGHRS; CDR2 reads YFSETQ. Deletions cut 4 bases from V and 0 bases from J, with 14 bases between. CDR3 in amino acids: CASSPSGRISGNTIYF. The CDR3 DNA reads TGCGCCAGCAGCCCCTCAGGGAGGATCTCTGGAAACACCATATATTTT. Variable domain in full (rest from reference TRBV5-1 and TRBJ1-3): KAGVTQTPRYLIKTRGQQVTLSCSPISGHRSVSWYQQTPGQGLQFLFEYFSETQRNKGNFPGRFSGRQFSNSRSEMNVSTLELGDSALYLCASSPSGRISGNTIYFGEGSWLTVV.

The chain is built from TRBV23-1 and TRBJ2-3; D is perhaps TRBD1 (6 bases). TRBV23-1 carries the ORF label, with uncertain function. Deletions cut 0 bases from V and 2 bases from J, with 12 bases between. This CDR3 has 16 amino acids. CDR3 sequence (DNA): TGCGCCAGCAGTCAATCGCAGGGGACATACACAGATACGCAGTATTTT. Translated, it gives CASSQSQGTYTDTQYF.

The chain combines TRBV7-9 with TRBJ1-4, with D possibly matching TRBD1 (6 bases). Germline V gives CDR1 SEHNR, CDR2 FQNEAQ (reference sequence). The CDR3 spans 15 residues. V was trimmed by 4 bases and J by 5 bases, leaving 14 bases between them. CDR3 residues: CASSSDRRQNEKLFF. The DNA of the CDR3 is TGTGCCAGCAGCTCCGACAGGAGACAGAATGAAAAACTGTTTTTT.

The rearrangement uses TRBV6-1 and TRBJ2-2, with a possible D match to TRBD1 (6 bases). CDR1 is MNHNS, CDR2 SASEGT, per germline. V was trimmed by 1 base and J by 1 base, leaving 13 bases between them. This CDR3 region has 17 residues. CDR3 amino acids: CASSEEWTAWNTGELFF. The CDR3 coding sequence is TGTGCCAGCAGTGAAGAATGGACAGCCTGGAACACCGGGGAGCTGTTTTTT.

This chain links TRBV9 with TRBJ1-2; 9 bases map to TRBD1. V trimming: 0 bases; J trimming: 1 base; junction bases outside the gene matches: 10. The CDR3 sequence is 18 residues long. Looked up from germline, CDR1 is SGDLS and CDR2 is YYNGEE. For the CDR3, the DNA is TGTGCCAGCAGCGTAGCACTGGACAGGGGCGAGGATAACTATGGCTACACCTTC. It is translated as CASSVALDRGEDNYGYTF. Based on the CDR3 plus reference TRBV9 and TRBJ1-2, the full variable domain is DSGVTQTPKHLITATGQRVTLRCSPRSGDLSVYWYQQSLDQGLQFLIQYYNGEERAKGNILERFSAQQFPDLHSELNLSSLELGDSALYFCASSVALDRGEDNYGYTFGSGTRLTVV.

The chain has TRBV6-5 and TRBJ2-6; 9 bases are a match to TRBD1. The CDR3 consists of 16 residues. J gave up 8 bases and V 4 bases, and 9 bases lay outside the gene matches. Germline-derived CDR1 and CDR2 are MNHEY and SVGAGI. The CDR3, as DNA: TGTGCCAGCAGTTCCCGCTCCGGGACAGGGCCCAACGTCCTGACTTTC. This gives the protein CASSSRSGTGPNVLTF.

The genes are TRBV7-8 and TRBJ1-1, with 10 bases aligning to TRBD1. The V gene's germline CDR1 is SGHVS and CDR2 FQNEAQ. The CDR3 is 15 amino acids. Germline trimming cut 0 bases from V and 5 bases from J; bases unmatched to any gene: 3. The CDR3 sequence: CASSLAGQGRTEAFF. The CDR3 DNA reads TGTGCCAGCAGCTTAGCGGGACAGGGGCGGACTGAAGCTTTCTTT.

The gene calls are TRBV5-4 and TRBJ2-3; 7 bases line up with TRBD1. Germline assignment: CDR1 SGHNT and CDR2 YYREEE (reference sequence). The V gene end was trimmed by 0 bases and the J gene end by 3 bases; junction bases not matched to a gene: 7. The CDR3 runs to 16 residues. The CDR3 nucleotides are TGTGCCAGCAGCTTGGCCGTGAGGGGGCATACAGATACGCAGTATTTT. Translated: CASSLAVRGHTDTQYF. Filled out from reference TRBV5-4 and TRBJ2-3, the complete variable domain reads ETGVTQSPTHLIKTRGQQVTLRCSSQSGHNTVSWYQQALGQGPQFIFQYYREEENGRGNFPPRFSGLQFPNYSSELNVNALELDDSALYLCASSLAVRGHTDTQYFGPGTRLTVL.

This clone came up a few times. This chain connects TRBV14 to TRBJ1-2; D call uncertain. The CDR3 has 13 residues. V gave up 1 base and J gave up 4 bases, with 7 bases separating them. The V gene's germline CDR1 is SGHDN and CDR2 FVKESK. The CDR3, as DNA: TGTGCCAGCAGCCAAGTAGGACTCTATGGCTACACCTTC. Translation gives CASSQVGLYGYTF.

The chain joins TRBV2 to TRBJ2-3, with TRBD1 matching over 9 bases. After removal of 6 bases from V and 3 bases from J, the junction contained 4 bases not matched to a gene. This CDR3 spans 14 amino acids. CDR1 and CDR2 from the germline V gene are SNHLY and FYNNEI. This CDR3 reads CASRGDRETDTQYF. The CDR3 DNA sequence: TGTGCCAGCAGAGGGGACAGGGAAACAGATACGCAGTATTTT.

V gene TRBV6-1 combines with J gene TRBJ2-5; 8 bases map to TRBD1. The V gene end was trimmed by 3 bases and the J gene end by 3 bases; junction bases not matched to a gene: 3. The CDR3 length is 14 residues. The germline CDR1 and CDR2 sequences are MNHNS and SASEGT. The CDR3 loop is CASSDLDREETQYF. As DNA, the CDR3 is TGTGCCAGCAGTGACTTGGACAGGGAAGAGACCCAGTACTTC.

This chain links TRBV13 with TRBJ2-5; 7 nucleotides match TRBD2. The CDR3 spans 17 residues. J was trimmed by 5 bases and V by 3 bases; bases with no gene match: 15. CDR1 and CDR2 (germline): PRHDT, FYEKMQ (reference sequence). For the CDR3, the DNA is TGTGCCAGCAGCTTGTCCAAGCGGGGAGGAGCGGTCGAGACCCAGTACTTC. As protein: CASSLSKRGGAVETQYF.

The rearrangement joins TRBV6-6 to TRBJ1-2; D remains unclear. The V gene lost 0 bases and the J gene lost 3 bases, with 11 bases spanning the gap. From germline, CDR1 is MNHNY and CDR2 SVGAGI (reference sequence). The CDR3 is 15 residues long. CDR3 sequence (DNA): TGTGCCAGCAGTTACTCAGGGCAGGAGGACTATGGCTACACCTTC. Translation gives CASSYSGQEDYGYTF.

The chain has TRBV27 and TRBJ2-7; maybe TRBD2 (6 bases). Germline V CDR1 and CDR2: MNHEY, SMNVEV (reference sequence). The CDR3 extends over 13 amino acids. Trimming pared 6 bases from V and 7 bases from J, leaving 16 bases between. CDR3 in amino acids: CASRTHIRGEQYF. CDR3 nucleotide sequence: TGTGCCAGCAGAACCCATATCCGGGGGGAGCAGTACTTC.

This rearrangement joins TRBV13 to TRBJ2-3; 12 positions agree with TRBD2. After removal of 1 base from V and 4 bases from J, the junction contained 15 bases not matched to a gene. The CDR3 runs to 20 residues. Germline V lookup: CDR1 PRHDT, CDR2 FYEKMQ (reference sequence). CDR3 residues: CASSLDGGASGGAGPDTQYF. In DNA, the CDR3 is TGTGCCAGCAGCTTAGATGGTGGGGCTAGCGGGGGGGCCGGTCCAGATACGCAGTATTTT.

The table lists this clone with many counts. V is TRBV7-3 and J is TRBJ2-7; D is perhaps TRBD1 (6 bases). The CDR3 loop spans 16 amino acids. CDR1 is SGHTA and CDR2 is FQGTGA in the germline V gene. Between the trimmed V and J ends, which lost 2 bases and 1 base, there was a span of 15 bases. Here the CDR3 reads CASSLWGQLPSYEQYF. The CDR3 DNA is TGTGCCAGCAGCTTATGGGGGCAGCTCCCTTCCTACGAGCAGTACTTC.

The rearrangement links TRBV27 to TRBJ2-2; 7 positions agree with TRBD1. With 5 bases clipped from V and 1 base from J, the junction kept 10 bases outside the gene matches. Germline V gene lookup returns CDR1 MNHEY and CDR2 SMNVEV (reference sequence). This CDR3 is 17 amino acids long. The CDR3: CASSPTWGTVNTGELFF. DNA of the CDR3: TGTGCCAGCAGTCCGACTTGGGGGACAGTGAACACCGGGGAGCTGTTTTTT.

This clone was counted only a few times. The chain links TRBV5-6 to TRBJ1-3; TRBD1 agrees at 7 bases. With 4 bases clipped from V and 0 bases from J, the junction kept 7 bases outside the gene matches. Germline lookup yields CDR1 SGHDT and CDR2 YYEEEE. This CDR3 spans 16 amino acids. CDR3: CASSQVGQSSGNTIYF. DNA of the CDR3: TGTGCCAGCAGCCAGGTGGGACAGAGCTCTGGAAACACCATATATTTT.

The gene calls are TRBV9 and TRBJ2-7; 8 bases align to TRBD2. J gave up 6 bases and V 4 bases, and 6 bases lay outside the gene matches. The germline V gene has CDR1 SGDLS and CDR2 YYNGEE. This CDR3 has 13 amino acids. Here the CDR3 DNA reads TGTGCCAGCAGCCCCGGGACTAGTGGCGAGCAGTACTTC. Encoded protein: CASSPGTSGEQYF.

V and J are TRBV19 and TRBJ2-1; 10 nucleotides line up with TRBD2. The J segment lost 7 bases and the V segment lost 4 bases, leaving 7 bases of the junction unmatched. The CDR3 spans 15 residues. Germline V gives CDR1 LNHDA, CDR2 SQIVND (reference sequence). The CDR3 spells CASSTSGGPLNEQFF. CDR3 nucleotide sequence: TGTGCCAGTAGTACTAGCGGGGGCCCCCTAAATGAGCAGTTCTTC.

This clone is a singleton in its sample. This sequence joins TRBV7-8 and TRBJ2-5, with 8 bases fitting TRBD2. From germline, CDR1 is SGHVS and CDR2 FQNEAQ. This CDR3 contains 15 residues. With V trimmed by 4 bases and J by 4 bases, 8 bases remained unmatched. CDR3 coding DNA: TGTGCCAGCAGCTACTCATCAGCGGGGGTAGAGACCCAGTACTTC. It specifies CASSYSSAGVETQYF.

The genes are TRBV6-4 and TRBJ2-2, with D unresolved. The CDR3 spans 14 residues. Between the trimmed V and J ends, which lost 0 bases and 5 bases, there was a span of 7 bases. Germline V CDR1 and CDR2: MRHNA, SNTAGT. The CDR3 sequence: CASSDSGSTGELFF. The DNA of the CDR3 is TGTGCCAGCAGTGACTCCGGGTCAACCGGGGAGCTGTTTTTT.

The rearrangement joins TRBV15 to TRBJ1-4, with D possibly matching TRBD1 (6 bases). CDR3 length: 17 amino acids. CDR1 LNHNV and CDR2 YYDKDF come from the germline V gene (reference sequence). Trimming took 1 base from V and 3 from J, leaving 15 bases between them. CDR3 in amino acids: CATSRGDSGVANEKLFF. The CDR3 nucleotides are TGTGCCACCAGCAGAGGTGACTCAGGGGTTGCTAATGAAAAACTGTTTTTT.

V is TRBV27 and J is TRBJ1-2, with 8 bases aligning to TRBD1. The germline CDR1 and CDR2 sequences are MNHEY and SMNVEV (reference sequence). The length of the CDR3 is 14 residues. J lost 5 bases, V lost 5 bases, and 7 bases had no gene match. Written as DNA, the CDR3 is TGTGCCAGCAGTCTTGGGACAGGAGCTTATGGCTACACCTTC. Its protein is CASSLGTGAYGYTF.